The 5 T cell receptor beta chains below come from one sample, sequenced in a study of shared clonotypes between healthy human individuals. Generated by immunoSEQ multiplex PCR, the TCRdb table keeps only in-frame clones and is missing some. The sample records 2 million to 3 million clones, approximately 94% being singletons. The sample was naive CD4+ T cells from PBMCs. Stated subset: CD45RA+ positively selected. These receptors originate from a man younger than 35 in good health. Some clones in this sample may be carry-over from other donors' samples.

V gene TRBV7-2 combines with J gene TRBJ2-2; D gene uncertain. The CDR3 runs 14 residues. Per the germline V gene, CDR1 is SGHTA and CDR2 is FQGNSA. Trimming took 5 bases from V and 4 from J, leaving 11 bases between them. CDR3 sequence (DNA): TGTGCCAGCAGCACCCTATGGGGCACCGGGGAGCTGTTTTTT. Protein: CASSTLWGTGELFF.

CDR3 coding DNA: TGTGCCAGCAGCCCAAGACTAGCGGGACTCACAGATACGCAGTATTTT. Its protein is CASSPRLAGLTDTQYF. The chain has TRBV7-2 and TRBJ2-3; 11 bases line up with TRBD2. After removal of 5 bases from V and 2 bases from J, the junction contained 6 bases not matched to a gene. The CDR3 contains 16 residues. Germline V lookup: CDR1 SGHTA, CDR2 FQGNSA.

The gene calls are TRBV9 and TRBJ2-5; D may be TRBD2 (5 bases). The CDR3 runs to 14 residues. Trimming took off 4 bases at V and 1 base at J, with 11 bases between the two ends. In germline, CDR1 is SGDLS, CDR2 YYNGEE. CDR3 DNA sequence: TGTGCCAGCAGCCCCATAGCGACCCAAGAGACCCAGTACTTC. Its protein product is CASSPIATQETQYF.

V is TRBV5-1 and J is TRBJ2-2; 10 nucleotides align to TRBD2. Germline-derived CDR1 and CDR2 are SGHRS and YFSETQ. CDR3 size: 17 residues. Trimming cost V 5 bases and J 4 bases; bases outside gene matches: 11. CDR3 DNA sequence: TGCGCCAGCAGAAAACTAGCGGGGACATCTATCACCGGGGAGCTGTTTTTT. Translating gives CASRKLAGTSITGELFF.

In its sample, this clone was seen once. Other nucleotide sequences from this sample produce the same CDR3. The chain combines TRBV4-3 with TRBJ2-3; D unclear. The germline V gene has CDR1 LGHNA and CDR2 YSLEER. V was trimmed by 0 bases and J by 0 bases, leaving 4 bases between them. CDR3 length equals 14 residues. DNA of the CDR3: TGCGCCAGCAGCCAAGAGACGAGCACAGATACGCAGTATTTT. It translates to CASSQETSTDTQYF.